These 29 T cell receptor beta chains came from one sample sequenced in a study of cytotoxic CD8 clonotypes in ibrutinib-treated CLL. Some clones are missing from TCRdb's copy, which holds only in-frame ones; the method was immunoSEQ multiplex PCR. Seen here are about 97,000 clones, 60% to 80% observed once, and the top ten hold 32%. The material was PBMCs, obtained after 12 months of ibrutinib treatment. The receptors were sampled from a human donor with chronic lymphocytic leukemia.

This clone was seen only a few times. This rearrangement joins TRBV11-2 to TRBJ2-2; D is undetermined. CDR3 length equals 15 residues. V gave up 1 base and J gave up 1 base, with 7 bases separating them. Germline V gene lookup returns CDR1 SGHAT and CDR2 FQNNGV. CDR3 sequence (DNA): TGTGCCAGCAGCTTAGCCAGAATGAACACCGGGGAGCTGTTTTTT. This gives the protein CASSLARMNTGELFF.

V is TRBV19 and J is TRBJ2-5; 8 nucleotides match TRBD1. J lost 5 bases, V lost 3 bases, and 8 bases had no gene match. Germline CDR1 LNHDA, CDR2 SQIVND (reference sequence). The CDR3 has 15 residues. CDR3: CASSMGQGAGETQYF. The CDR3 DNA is TGTGCCAGTAGTATGGGTCAGGGGGCCGGGGAGACCCAGTACTTC.

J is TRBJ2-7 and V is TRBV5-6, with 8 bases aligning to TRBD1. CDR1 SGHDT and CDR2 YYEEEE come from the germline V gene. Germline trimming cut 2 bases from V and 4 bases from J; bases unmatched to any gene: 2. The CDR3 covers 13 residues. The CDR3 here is CASSFDRGYEQYF. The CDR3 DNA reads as TGTGCCAGCAGCTTCGACAGGGGATACGAGCAGTACTTC.

The CDR3 region is CASSQDPARGAEYNEQFF. For the CDR3, the DNA is TGCGCCAGCAGCCAAGACCCCGCACGGGGGGCGGAATACAATGAGCAGTTCTTC. The J gene is TRBJ2-1, the V gene TRBV4-3, with D possibly TRBD2 on 7 matching bases. The CDR3 sequence is 18 residues long. V was clipped by 0 bases and J by 4 bases, with 19 bases between them. Germline V gene lookup returns CDR1 LGHNA and CDR2 YSLEER.

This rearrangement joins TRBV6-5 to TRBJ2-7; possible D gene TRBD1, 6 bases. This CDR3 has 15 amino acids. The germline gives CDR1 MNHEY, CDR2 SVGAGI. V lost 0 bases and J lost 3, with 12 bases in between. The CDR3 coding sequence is TGTGCCAGCAGTTACTCTAACACAGGGAGCTACGAGCAGTACTTC. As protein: CASSYSNTGSYEQYF.

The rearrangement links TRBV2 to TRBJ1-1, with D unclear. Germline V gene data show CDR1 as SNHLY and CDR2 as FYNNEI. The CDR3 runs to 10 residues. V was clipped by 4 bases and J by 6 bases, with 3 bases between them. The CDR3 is CASSAAEAFF. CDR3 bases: TGTGCCAGCAGTGCGGCTGAAGCTTTCTTT. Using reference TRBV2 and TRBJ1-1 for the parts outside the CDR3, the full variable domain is EPEVTQTPSHQVTQMGQEVILRCVPISNHLYFYWYRQILGQKVEFLVSFYNNEISEKSEIFDDQFSVERPDGSNFTLKIRSTKLEDSAMYFCASSAAEAFFGQGTRLTVV.

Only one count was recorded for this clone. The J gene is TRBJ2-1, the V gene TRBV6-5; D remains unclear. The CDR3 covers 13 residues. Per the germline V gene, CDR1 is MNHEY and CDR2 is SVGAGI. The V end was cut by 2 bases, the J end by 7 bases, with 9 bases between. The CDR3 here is CASSYPTTNEQFF. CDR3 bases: TGTGCCAGCAGTTACCCGACAACTAATGAGCAGTTCTTC.

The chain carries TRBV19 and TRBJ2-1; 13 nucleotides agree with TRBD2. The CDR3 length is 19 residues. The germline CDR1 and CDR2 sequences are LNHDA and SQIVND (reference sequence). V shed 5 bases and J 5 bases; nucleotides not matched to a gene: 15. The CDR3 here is CASSPRGILAGGTNNEQFF. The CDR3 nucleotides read TGTGCCAGTAGTCCCCGGGGTATACTAGCGGGGGGGACTAACAATGAGCAGTTCTTC.

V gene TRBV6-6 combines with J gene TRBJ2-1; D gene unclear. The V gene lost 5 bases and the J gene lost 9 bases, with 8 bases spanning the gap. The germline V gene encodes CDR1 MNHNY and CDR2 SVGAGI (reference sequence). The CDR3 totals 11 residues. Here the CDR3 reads CASSRRGEQFF. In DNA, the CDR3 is TGTGCCAGCAGTCGCCGTGGTGAGCAGTTCTTC.

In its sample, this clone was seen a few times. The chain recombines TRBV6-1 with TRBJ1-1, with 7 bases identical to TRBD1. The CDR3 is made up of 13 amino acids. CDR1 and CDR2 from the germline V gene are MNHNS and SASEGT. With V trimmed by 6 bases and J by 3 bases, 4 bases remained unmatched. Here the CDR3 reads CASRNTGDTEAFF. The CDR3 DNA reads TGTGCCAGCAGAAACACAGGGGACACTGAAGCTTTCTTT.

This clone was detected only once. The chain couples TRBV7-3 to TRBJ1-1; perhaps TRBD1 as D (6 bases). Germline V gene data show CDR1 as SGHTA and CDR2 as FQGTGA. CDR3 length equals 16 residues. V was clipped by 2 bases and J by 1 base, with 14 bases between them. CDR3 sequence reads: CASSLGGAGANTEAFF. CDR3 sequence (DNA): TGTGCCAGCAGCTTAGGAGGTGCAGGGGCGAACACTGAAGCTTTCTTT.

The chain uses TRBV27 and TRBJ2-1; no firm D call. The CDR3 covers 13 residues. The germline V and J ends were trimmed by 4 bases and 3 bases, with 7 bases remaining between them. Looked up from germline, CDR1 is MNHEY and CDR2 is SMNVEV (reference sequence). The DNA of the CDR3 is TGTGCCAGCAGTTCAGCCGACTACAATGAGCAGTTCTTC. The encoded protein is CASSSADYNEQFF.

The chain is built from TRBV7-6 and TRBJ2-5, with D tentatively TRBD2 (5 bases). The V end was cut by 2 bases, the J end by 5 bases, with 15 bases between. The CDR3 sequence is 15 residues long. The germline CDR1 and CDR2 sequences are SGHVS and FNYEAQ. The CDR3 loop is CASSLMEVYGETQYF. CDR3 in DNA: TGTGCCAGCAGCTTAATGGAGGTTTACGGGGAGACCCAGTACTTC.

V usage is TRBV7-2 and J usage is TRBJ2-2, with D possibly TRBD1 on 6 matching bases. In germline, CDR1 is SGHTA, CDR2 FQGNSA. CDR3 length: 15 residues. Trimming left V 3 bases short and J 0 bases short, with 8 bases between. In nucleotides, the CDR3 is TGTGCCAGCAGCTTCGCAGGGGCGAACACCGGGGAGCTGTTTTTT. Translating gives CASSFAGANTGELFF.

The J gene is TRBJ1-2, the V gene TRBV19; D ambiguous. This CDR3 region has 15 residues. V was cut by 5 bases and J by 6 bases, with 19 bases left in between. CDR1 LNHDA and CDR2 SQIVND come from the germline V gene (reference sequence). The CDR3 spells CASSPQVPLPDGYTF. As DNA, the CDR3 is TGTGCCAGTAGTCCCCAAGTCCCCTTACCCGATGGCTACACCTTC.

In DNA, the CDR3 is TGTGCCAGTTATAAGAGCGGCGGAACCCCTGAGCAGTTCTTC. Translation gives CASYKSGGTPEQFF. The rearrangement links TRBV19 to TRBJ2-1; the D gene is possibly TRBD2 (5 bases). Germline-derived CDR1 and CDR2 are LNHDA and SQIVND (reference sequence). The V gene lost 8 bases and the J gene lost 9 bases, with 20 bases spanning the gap. This CDR3 spans 14 amino acids. Variable domain in full (rest from reference TRBV19 and TRBJ2-1): DGGITQSPKYLFRKEGQNVTLSCEQNLNHDAMYWYRQDPGQGLRLIYYSQIVNDFQKGDIAEGYSVSREKKESFPLTVTSAQKNPTAFYLCASYKSGGTPEQFFGPGTRLTVL.

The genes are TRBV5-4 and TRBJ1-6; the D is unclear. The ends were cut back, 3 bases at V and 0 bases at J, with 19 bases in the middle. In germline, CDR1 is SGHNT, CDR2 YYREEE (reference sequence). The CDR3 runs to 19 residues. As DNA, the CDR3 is TGTGCCAGCAGCTGGAGGCAGAACGCCATGAGCTCCTATAATTCACCCCTCCACTTT. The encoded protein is CASSWRQNAMSSYNSPLHF.

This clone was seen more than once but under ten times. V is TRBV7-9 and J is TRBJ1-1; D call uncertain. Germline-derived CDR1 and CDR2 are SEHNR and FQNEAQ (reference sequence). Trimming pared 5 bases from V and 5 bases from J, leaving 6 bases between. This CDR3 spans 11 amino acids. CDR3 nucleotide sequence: TGTGCCAGCAGCGACCGTACTGAAGCTTTCTTT. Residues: CASSDRTEAFF.

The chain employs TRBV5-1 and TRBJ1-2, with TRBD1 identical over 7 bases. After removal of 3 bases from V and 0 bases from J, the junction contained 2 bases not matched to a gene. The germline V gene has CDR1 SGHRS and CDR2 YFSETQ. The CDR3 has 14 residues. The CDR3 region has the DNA TGCGCCAGCAGCTCCGGGACAGCTAACTATGGCTACACCTTC. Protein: CASSSGTANYGYTF.

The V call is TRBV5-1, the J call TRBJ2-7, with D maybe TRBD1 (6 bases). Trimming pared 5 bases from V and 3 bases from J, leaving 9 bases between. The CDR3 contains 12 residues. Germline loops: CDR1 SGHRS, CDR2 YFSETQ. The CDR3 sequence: CASSPDSYEQYF. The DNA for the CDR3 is TGCGCCAGCAGTCCGGACAGCTACGAGCAGTACTTC. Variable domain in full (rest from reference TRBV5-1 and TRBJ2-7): KAGVTQTPRYLIKTRGQQVTLSCSPISGHRSVSWYQQTPGQGLQFLFEYFSETQRNKGNFPGRFSGRQFSNSRSEMNVSTLELGDSALYLCASSPDSYEQYFGPGTRLTVT.

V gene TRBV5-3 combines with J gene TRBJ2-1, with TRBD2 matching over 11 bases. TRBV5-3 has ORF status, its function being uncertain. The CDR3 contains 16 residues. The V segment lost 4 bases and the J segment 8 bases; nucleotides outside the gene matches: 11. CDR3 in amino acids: CARSRILAGVGDEQFF. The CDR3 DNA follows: TGTGCCAGAAGCAGGATACTAGCGGGGGTTGGTGATGAGCAGTTCTTC.

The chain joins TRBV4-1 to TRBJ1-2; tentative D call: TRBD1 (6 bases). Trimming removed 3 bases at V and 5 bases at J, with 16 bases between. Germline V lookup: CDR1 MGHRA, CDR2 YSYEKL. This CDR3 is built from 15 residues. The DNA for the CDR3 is TGCGCCAGCAGCCAGGAAGGGACAACAGTTTATGGCTACACCTTC. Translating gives CASSQEGTTVYGYTF.

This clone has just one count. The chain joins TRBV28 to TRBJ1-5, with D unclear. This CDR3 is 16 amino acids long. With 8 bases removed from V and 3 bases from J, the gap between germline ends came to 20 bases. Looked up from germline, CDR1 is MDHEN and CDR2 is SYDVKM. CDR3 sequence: CASQDLRPDPNQPQHF. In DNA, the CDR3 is TGTGCCAGCCAAGACTTGAGGCCAGACCCCAATCAGCCCCAGCATTTT.

CDR3 in DNA: TGTGCCAGCAGCCAAGATACAGGACAATATTCCTCTGGGGCCAACGTCCTGACTTTC. It translates to CASSQDTGQYSSGANVLTF. The chain has TRBV4-2 and TRBJ2-6, with D tentatively TRBD1 (5 bases). Trimming took off 0 bases at V and 0 bases at J, with 15 bases between the two ends. The CDR3 totals 19 residues. CDR1 LGHNA and CDR2 YNFKEQ come from the germline V gene.

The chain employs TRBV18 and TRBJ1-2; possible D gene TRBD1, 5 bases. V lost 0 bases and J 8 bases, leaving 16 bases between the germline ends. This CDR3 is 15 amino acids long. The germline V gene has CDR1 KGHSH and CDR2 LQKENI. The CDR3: CASSPPRFEGWGYTF. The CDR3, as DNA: TGTGCCAGCTCACCACCGAGATTTGAGGGGTGGGGCTACACCTTC. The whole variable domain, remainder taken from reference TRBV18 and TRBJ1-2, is NAGVMQNPRHLVRRRGQEARLRCSPMKGHSHVYWYRQLPEEGLKFMVYLQKENIIDESGMPKERFSAEFPKEGPSILRIQQVVRGDSAAYFCASSPPRFEGWGYTFGSGTRLTVV.

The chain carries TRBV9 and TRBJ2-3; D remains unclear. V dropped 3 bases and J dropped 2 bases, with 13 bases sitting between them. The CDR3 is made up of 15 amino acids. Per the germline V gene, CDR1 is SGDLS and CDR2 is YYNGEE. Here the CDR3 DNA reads TGTGCCAGCAGCGCACCCCCTCTTTCCACAGATACGCAGTATTTT. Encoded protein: CASSAPPLSTDTQYF.

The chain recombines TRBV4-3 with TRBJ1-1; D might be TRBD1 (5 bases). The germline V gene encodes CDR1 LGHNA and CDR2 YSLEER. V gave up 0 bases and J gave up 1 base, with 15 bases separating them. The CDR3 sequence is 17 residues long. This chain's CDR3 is CASSQEQFRGPNTEAFF. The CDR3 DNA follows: TGCGCCAGCAGCCAAGAACAGTTTCGGGGCCCGAACACTGAAGCTTTCTTT.

This CDR3 is CARSFRVCGETQYF. In DNA form, the CDR3 reads TGTGCCAGAAGCTTTCGGGTATGCGGAGAGACCCAGTACTTC. This chain connects TRBV7-5 to TRBJ2-5; the table calls TRBD2, which could not be checked here. TRBV7-5 is given as a pseudogene. This CDR3 spans 14 amino acids.

The CDR3 region has the DNA TGCAGCGTTGAAGATCCTCGTGACACTGAAGCTTTCTTT. It codes for CSVEDPRDTEAFF. The J gene is TRBJ1-1, the V gene TRBV29-1; D call uncertain. Per the germline V gene, CDR1 is SQVTM and CDR2 is ANQGSEA. V was cut by 0 bases and J by 3 bases, with 8 bases left in between. This CDR3 is 13 amino acids long. Using reference TRBV29-1 and TRBJ1-1 for the parts outside the CDR3, the full variable domain is SAVISQKPSRDICQRGTSLTIQCQVDSQVTMMFWYRQQPGQSLTLIATANQGSEATYESGFVIDKFPISRPNLTFSTLTVSNMSPEDSSIYLCSVEDPRDTEAFFGQGTRLTVV.